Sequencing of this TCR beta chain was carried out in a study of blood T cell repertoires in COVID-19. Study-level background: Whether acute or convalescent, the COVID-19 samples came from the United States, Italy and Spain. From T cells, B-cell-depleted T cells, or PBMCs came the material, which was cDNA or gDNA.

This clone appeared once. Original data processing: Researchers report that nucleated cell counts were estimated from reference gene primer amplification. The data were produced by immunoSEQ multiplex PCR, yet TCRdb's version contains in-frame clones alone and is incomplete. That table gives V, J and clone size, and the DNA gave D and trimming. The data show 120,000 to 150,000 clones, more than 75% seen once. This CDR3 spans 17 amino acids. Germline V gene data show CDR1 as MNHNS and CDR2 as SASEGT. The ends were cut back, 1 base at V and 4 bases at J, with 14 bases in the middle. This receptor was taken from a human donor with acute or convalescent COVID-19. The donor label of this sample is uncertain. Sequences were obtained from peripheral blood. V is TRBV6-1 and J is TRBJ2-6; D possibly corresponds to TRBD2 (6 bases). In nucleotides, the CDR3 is TGTGCCAGCAGTGAAGAACGGCTGCGGGACGGGGCCAACGTCCTGACTTTC. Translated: CASSEERLRDGANVLTF.